Listed below are T cell receptor beta chains from one sample, sequenced in a study of blood T cell repertoires in COVID-19. Repertoires were generated with immunoSEQ multiplex PCR, while TCRdb's copy carries only in-frame clones and drops some. The sample lists about 97,000 clones, approximately 89% occurring once. Sequencing input: peripheral blood. The receptor set was obtained from a human donor in a cohort sampled during active COVID-19. Each CDR3 is given with its conserved first and last residue. D genes are given only for firm matches. Part of the rows lack a size; the others show once, few, many or a class for expanded clones.

abundance	d_gene	v_gene	j_gene	CDR3nt	CDR3aa
NA	NA	TRBV18	TRBJ2-5	TGTGCCAGCTCACCGGCGGTTTTTGAGACCCAGTACTTC	CASSPAVFETQYF
NA	NA	TRBV3-1/TRBV3-2	TRBJ2-1	TGTGCCAGCAGCCAATGGGGGGTTGTGTACAATGAGCAGTTCTTC	CASSQWGVVYNEQFF
NA	TRBD2	TRBV6-6	TRBJ2-1	TGTGCCAGCAGTCCCCTGGGCCGAGCGGGAGGGTACAATGAGCAGTTCTTC	CASSPLGRAGGYNEQFF
few	TRBD1	TRBV28	TRBJ2-7	TGTGCCAGCAGTTTAATGGGACAGGGATCCTACGAGCAGTACTTC	CASSLMGQGSYEQYF
NA	NA	TRBV6-6	TRBJ1-1	TGTGCCAGCAGTTCCCGATCCGTTACAGGGTACACTGAAGCTTTCTTT	CASSSRSVTGYTEAFF
NA	NA	TRBV2	TRBJ2-6	TGTGCCAGCAGTGAACTACAGGGTATTCGATCTGGGGCCAACGTCCTGACTTTC	CASSELQGIRSGANVLTF
NA	NA	TRBV7-6	TRBJ2-3	TGTGCCAGCAGCGCGAGCGGGTCCTTCCAGTATTTT	CASSASGSFQYF
NA	TRBD1	TRBV19	TRBJ1-6	TGTGCCAGTAGTATTCGGGACAGGGGTAGGTTGGGGAATTCACCCCTCCACTTT	CASSIRDRGRLGNSPLHF
NA	TRBD1	TRBV28	TRBJ1-5	TGTGCCAGCAGTACCCCGGGACAGGCTTATAGCAATCAGCCCCAGCATTTT	CASSTPGQAYSNQPQHF
NA	TRBD2	TRBV6-5	TRBJ2-1	TGTGCCAGCAGACTGACGGCGGGAGGGCCGAATGAGCAGTTCTTC	CASRLTAGGPNEQFF
NA	NA	TRBV9	TRBJ2-3	TGTGCCAGCAGCGTAGAATTGGGGAGGCCAACGCAGTATTTT	CASSVELGRPTQYF
NA	TRBD2	TRBV5-1	TRBJ2-5	TGCGCCAGCAGCCCGACGGGGGGGAATCTCGTCGAGACCCAGTACTTC	CASSPTGGNLVETQYF
few	TRBD2	TRBV11-2	TRBJ2-7	TGTGCCAGCAGCCCCTCTGGGACTAGCGGACTTTTTGAGCAGTACTTC	CASSPSGTSGLFEQYF
NA	TRBD1	TRBV5-1	TRBJ1-2	TGCGCCAGCAGCCTCGACGTGGCAGGGGGGTATGGCTACACCTTC	CASSLDVAGGYGYTF
NA	TRBD1	TRBV6-1	TRBJ1-6	TGTGCCAGCAGTGACGGGGCAGGGGGCTGGAATAATTCACCCCTCCACTTT	CASSDGAGGWNNSPLHF
NA	NA	TRBV28	TRBJ1-1	TGTGCCAGCCGCTCTACCACTGAAGCTTTCTTT	CASRSTTEAFF
NA	TRBD2	TRBV5-1	TRBJ2-7	TGCGCCAGCAGCTTGGTGGGGACTAGCGGGAGCCTCTACGAGCAGTACTTC	CASSLVGTSGSLYEQYF
NA	TRBD2	TRBV25-1	TRBJ2-7	TGTGCCAGCAGTGAAAGAGGGCGGGAGTATTACGAGCAGTACTTC	CASSERGREYYEQYF
NA	NA	TRBV21-1	TRBJ1-1	TGTGCCAGCAGCAAAGTGGGGGCGTTCTTCACTGAAGCTTTCTTT	CASSKVGAFFTEAFF
NA	NA	TRBV19	TRBJ1-6	TGTGCCAGCGGAGGGCGATTCCATAATTCACCCCTCCACTTT	CASGGRFHNSPLHF
NA	TRBD1	TRBV5-1	TRBJ1-6	TGCGCCAGCAGCCCCGGACAGGTGGAATCACCCCTCCACTTT	CASSPGQVESPLHF
NA	TRBD1	TRBV28	TRBJ2-7	TGTGCCAGCAGCTTACAGGGGGGCGAGCAGTACTTC	CASSLQGGEQYF
NA	TRBD1	TRBV5-1	TRBJ1-6	TGCGCCAGCAGCCTGGGACAGGGGGCAAATTCACCCCTCCACTTT	CASSLGQGANSPLHF